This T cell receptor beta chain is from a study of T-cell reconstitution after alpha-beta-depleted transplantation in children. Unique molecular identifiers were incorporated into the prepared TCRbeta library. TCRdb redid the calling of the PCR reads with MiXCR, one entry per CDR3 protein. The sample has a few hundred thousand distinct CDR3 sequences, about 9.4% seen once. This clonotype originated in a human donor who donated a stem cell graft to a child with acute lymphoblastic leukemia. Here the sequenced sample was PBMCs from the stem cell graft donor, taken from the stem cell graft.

The CDR3: CATSRGGAGNTIYF. CDR3 nucleotides: TGTGCCACCAGCCGCGGAGGGGCTGGAAACACCATATATTTT. V and J are TRBV15 and TRBJ1-3; TRBD1 is a possible D gene (5 bases). Germline V gene lookup returns CDR1 LNHNV and CDR2 YYDKDF (reference sequence). The CDR3 runs to 14 residues. V dropped 5 bases and J dropped 2 bases, with 10 bases sitting between them.